Below, 22 T cell receptor beta chains from the same sample are listed, as sequenced in a study of early T cells in non-severe SARS-CoV-2 infection. MiXCR, applied by TCRdb to the 5' RACE reads, yields one record per CDR3 protein. The sample lists about 68,000 distinct CDR3 sequences, roughly a tenth occurring once. The specimen sequenced was whole blood. These receptors came from an adult who was a healthcare worker with PCR-confirmed SARS-CoV-2 infection or an uninfected control (not recorded which).

V usage is TRBV7-9 and J usage is TRBJ2-3; TRBD2 might be the D (6 bases). The CDR3 has 15 amino acids. V lost 5 bases and J 6 bases, leaving 18 bases between the germline ends. Germline assignment: CDR1 SEHNR and CDR2 FQNEAQ (reference sequence). The CDR3 DNA reads as TGTGCCAGCAGCCTTGGGACTTACTTGTCGGATACGCAGTATTTT. Translation: CASSLGTYLSDTQYF.

V is TRBV20-1 and J is TRBJ2-3; TRBD2 matches at 9 bases. J gave up 7 bases and V 6 bases, and 11 bases lay outside the gene matches. From germline, CDR1 is DFQATT and CDR2 SNEGSKA (reference sequence). The CDR3 length is 14 residues. The CDR3 bases are TGCAGTGCGGGGAGGGCTAGCGGGATATATACGCAGTATTTT. Its translation: CSAGRASGIYTQYF.

The chain employs TRBV11-2 and TRBJ2-7; 12 nucleotides agree with TRBD2. This CDR3 contains 15 residues. The junction had 6 bases not matched to a gene; V was cut back by 5 bases and J by 4 bases. Germline CDR1 reads SGHAT; CDR2 reads FQNNGV. This CDR3 reads CASSPTGLAGYEQYF. In DNA form, the CDR3 reads TGTGCCAGCAGCCCTACCGGACTAGCGGGATACGAGCAGTACTTC.

In its sample, this clonotype was seen many times. V usage is TRBV28 and J usage is TRBJ1-1; weak D call: TRBD1 (6 bases). The V gene's germline CDR1 is MDHEN and CDR2 SYDVKM. This CDR3 spans 17 amino acids. Trimming took off 5 bases at V and 3 bases at J, with 22 bases between the two ends. The CDR3 reads CASSLIQTIQGHTEAFF. The CDR3 DNA reads TGTGCCAGCAGTCTCATTCAAACAATACAGGGTCACACTGAAGCTTTCTTT.

This clonotype was detected only a few times. The rearrangement links TRBV7-8 to TRBJ2-5; D perhaps matches TRBD2 (5 bases). Germline loops: CDR1 SGHVS, CDR2 FQNEAQ. Trimming removed 6 bases from V and 3 bases from J, with 14 bases in between. The CDR3 is 14 residues long. CDR3 DNA sequence: TGTGCCAGCAGTAGCGTCTTGGGAAAAGAGACCCAGTACTTC. Translating it yields CASSSVLGKETQYF.

This clonotype was detected many times. The chain links TRBV7-6 to TRBJ1-1, with D tentatively TRBD1 (5 bases). Trimming pared 3 bases from V and 4 bases from J, leaving 12 bases between. This CDR3 region has 14 residues. Germline V CDR1 and CDR2: SGHVS, FNYEAQ. The CDR3 here is CASSFGTGGTEAFF. The CDR3 bases are TGTGCCAGCAGCTTTGGGACGGGGGGCACTGAAGCTTTCTTT.

The chain recombines TRBV5-1 with TRBJ2-5; 8 bases fit TRBD1. V lost 6 bases to trimming and J lost 3 bases; unmatched junction nucleotides: 4. CDR3 length: 13 amino acids. The germline V gene has CDR1 SGHRS and CDR2 YFSETQ. CDR3 nucleotides: TGCGCCAGCACCGAGACAGGGGAAGAGACCCAGTACTTC. Translated, it gives CASTETGEETQYF.

This clonotype was seen a few times. The chain links TRBV12-3 or TRBV12-4 to TRBJ1-2; D uncertain. V was cut by 2 bases and J by 7 bases, with 5 bases left in between. The CDR3 loop spans 11 amino acids. The CDR3 is CASSLYAGYTF. The CDR3 nucleotides are TGTGCCAGCAGTTTATATGCTGGCTACACCTTC.

This clonotype was picked up many times. V and J are TRBV7-3 and TRBJ1-1, with 7 positions matching TRBD1. The CDR3 sequence is 13 residues long. With 5 bases clipped from V and 4 bases from J, the junction kept 4 bases outside the gene matches. Germline CDR1 and CDR2: SGHTA and FQGTGA. CDR3 in amino acids: CASSPDRATEAFF. The DNA for the CDR3 is TGTGCCAGCAGCCCTGACAGGGCCACTGAAGCTTTCTTT.

Only a few counts were recorded for this clonotype. The chain carries TRBV6-6 and TRBJ1-4; perhaps TRBD1 as D (6 bases). CDR3 length equals 14 residues. Trimming took 5 bases from V and 6 from J, leaving 13 bases between them. Looked up from germline, CDR1 is MNHNY and CDR2 is SVGAGI (reference sequence). The CDR3 bases are TGTGCCAGCAGTGACTACAGGGCGGATGAAAAACTGTTTTTT. Its protein product is CASSDYRADEKLFF.

This clonotype was found many times. This sequence joins TRBV4-1 and TRBJ2-7; unclear D gene. Trimming cost V 0 bases and J 5 bases, with 11 bases left between them. The CDR3 sequence is 14 residues long. The germline V gene has CDR1 MGHRA and CDR2 YSYEKL. DNA of the CDR3: TGCGCCAGCAGCCAAGAAGTCCGGGCACACGAGCAGTACTTC. This gives the protein CASSQEVRAHEQYF.

The sample holds many counts of this clonotype. The chain uses TRBV4-3 and TRBJ2-6, with D unclear. This CDR3 is built from 15 residues. Germline V CDR1 and CDR2: LGHNA, YSLEER. The V gene lost 1 base and the J gene lost 0 bases, with 4 bases spanning the gap. The CDR3 bases are TGCGCCAGCAGCCAAGGAGGCTCTGGGGCCAACGTCCTGACTTTC. This gives the protein CASSQGGSGANVLTF.

This clonotype appeared a few times. The rearrangement joins TRBV7-8 to TRBJ1-1; weak D call: TRBD1 (6 bases). V dropped 5 bases and J dropped 3 bases, with 13 bases sitting between them. CDR3 length equals 14 residues. Germline CDR1 reads SGHVS; CDR2 reads FQNEAQ. This CDR3 reads CASSPYRVDTEAFF. Written as DNA, the CDR3 is TGTGCCAGCAGCCCTTACAGGGTCGACACTGAAGCTTTCTTT.

This clonotype has just a few counts. This rearrangement joins TRBV13 to TRBJ2-3; 7 bases align to TRBD2. Looked up from germline, CDR1 is PRHDT and CDR2 is FYEKMQ (reference sequence). V lost 7 bases, J lost 3 bases, and 13 bases stayed unmatched. The CDR3 spans 16 residues. The CDR3 protein is CASISRLADGTDTQYF. CDR3 sequence (DNA): TGTGCCAGCATCTCCCGACTAGCAGACGGTACAGATACGCAGTATTTT.

There are many counts of this clonotype. V usage is TRBV28 and J usage is TRBJ2-3; the D gene is possibly TRBD2 (5 bases). Between the trimmed V and J ends, which lost 2 bases and 1 base, there was a span of 7 bases. This CDR3 is built from 14 residues. Germline CDR1 MDHEN, CDR2 SYDVKM. CDR3 loop: CASSLGRGTDTQYF. CDR3 bases: TGTGCCAGCAGTTTAGGGCGGGGCACAGATACGCAGTATTTT.

This chain links TRBV4-1 with TRBJ2-2; D is ambiguous. The germline V gene encodes CDR1 MGHRA and CDR2 YSYEKL. The V end lost 3 bases, the J end lost 4 bases, and 9 bases lay between the germline ends. This CDR3 contains 14 residues. The CDR3 coding sequence is TGCGCCAGCAGCCACGATCCTACCACCGGGGAGCTGTTTTTT. It yields the protein CASSHDPTTGELFF.

The table lists this clonotype with a few counts. The rearrangement uses TRBV18 and TRBJ2-5; TRBD2 agrees at 11 bases. In germline, CDR1 is KGHSH, CDR2 LQKENI. The CDR3 loop spans 17 amino acids. V lost 2 bases and J lost 1; bases outside the gene matches: 6. CDR3 protein: CASSPSPLAGGQETQYF. The CDR3 DNA reads as TGTGCCAGCTCACCATCCCCCCTAGCGGGAGGCCAAGAGACCCAGTACTTC.

The chain couples TRBV11-2 to TRBJ2-3; D remains ambiguous. Germline CDR1 is SGHAT and CDR2 is FQNNGV. The V end was cut by 6 bases, the J end by 0 bases, with 19 bases between. This CDR3 region has 17 residues. CDR3 DNA sequence: TGTGCCAGCAGTCTCCCCCCGCTCCGGTCTAGCACAGATACGCAGTATTTT. This gives the protein CASSLPPLRSSTDTQYF.

The chain has TRBV20-1 and TRBJ1-5; D gene uncertain. This CDR3 spans 15 amino acids. The V and J ends lost 6 bases and 3 bases respectively, with 18 bases between them. Germline CDR1 is DFQATT and CDR2 is SNEGSKA (reference sequence). CDR3 bases: TGCAGTGCGACCCTACGGAATGTGAACAATCAGCCCCAGCATTTT. This gives the protein CSATLRNVNNQPQHF.

This clonotype has more than one count but fewer than ten. V is TRBV9 and J is TRBJ1-6; the match to TRBD1 covers 9 bases. From germline, CDR1 is SGDLS and CDR2 YYNGEE. The CDR3 has 17 amino acids. Germline trimming cut 3 bases from V and 2 bases from J; bases unmatched to any gene: 6. This chain's CDR3 is CASSEGQGFPYNSPLHF. CDR3 in DNA: TGTGCCAGCAGCGAGGGACAGGGATTCCCCTATAATTCACCCCTCCACTTT. The full variable domain, rest sourced from reference TRBV9 and TRBJ1-6, is DSGVTQTPKHLITATGQRVTLRCSPRSGDLSVYWYQQSLDQGLQFLIQYYNGEERAKGNILERFSAQQFPDLHSELNLSSLELGDSALYFCASSEGQGFPYNSPLHFGNGTRLTVT.

CDR3 bases: TGCAGTGCCCGGGTCCGGGGAGAGACCCAGTACTTC. It codes for CSARVRGETQYF. V gene TRBV20-1 combines with J gene TRBJ2-5, with a possible D match to TRBD2 (5 bases). The CDR3 contains 12 residues. Germline CDR1 reads DFQATT; CDR2 reads SNEGSKA (reference sequence). Deletions cut 6 bases from V and 4 bases from J, with 12 bases between.

In this sample, this clonotype turned up once. The chain employs TRBV25-1 and TRBJ2-3, with D unclear. V was cut by 4 bases and J by 2 bases, with 16 bases left in between. The CDR3 covers 16 residues. Germline-derived CDR1 and CDR2 are MGHDK and SYGVNS. Written as DNA, the CDR3 is TGTGCCAGCAGTGCGAAACCCGACTGGTACACAGATACGCAGTATTTT. Its translation: CASSAKPDWYTDTQYF. The full variable domain, rest sourced from reference TRBV25-1 and TRBJ2-3, is EADIYQTPRYLVIGTGKKITLECSQTMGHDKMYWYQQDPGMELHLIHYSYGVNSTEKGDLSSESTVSRIRTEHFPLTLESARPSHTSQYLCASSAKPDWYTDTQYFGPGTRLTVL.